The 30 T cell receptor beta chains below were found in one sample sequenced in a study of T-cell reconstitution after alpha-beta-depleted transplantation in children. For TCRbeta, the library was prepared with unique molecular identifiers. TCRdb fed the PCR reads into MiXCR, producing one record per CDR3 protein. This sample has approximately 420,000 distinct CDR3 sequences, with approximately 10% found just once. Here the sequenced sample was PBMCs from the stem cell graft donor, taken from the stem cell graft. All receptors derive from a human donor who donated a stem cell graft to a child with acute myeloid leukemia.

The CDR3 nucleotides read TGTGCCAGCAGTGACGACAGGGGACGGGAAAAACTGTTTTTT. It specifies CASSDDRGREKLFF. The J gene is TRBJ1-4, the V gene TRBV6-1, with TRBD1 matching 8 bases. The CDR3 runs to 14 residues. With V trimmed by 3 bases and J by 8 bases, 5 bases remained unmatched. Germline V gene sequence: CDR1 MNHNS, CDR2 SASEGT.

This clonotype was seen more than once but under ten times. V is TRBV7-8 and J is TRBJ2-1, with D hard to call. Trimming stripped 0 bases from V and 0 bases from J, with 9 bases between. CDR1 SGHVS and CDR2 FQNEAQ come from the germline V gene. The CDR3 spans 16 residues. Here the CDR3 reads CASSLALGSSYNEQFF. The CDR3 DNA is TGTGCCAGCAGCTTAGCTTTAGGTAGCTCCTACAATGAGCAGTTCTTC. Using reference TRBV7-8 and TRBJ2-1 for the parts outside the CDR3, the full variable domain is GAGVSQSPRYKVAKRGQDVALRCDPISGHVSLFWYQQALGQGPEFLTYFQNEAQLDKSGLPSDRFFAERPEGSVSTLKIQRTQQEDSAVYLCASSLALGSSYNEQFFGPGTRLTVL.

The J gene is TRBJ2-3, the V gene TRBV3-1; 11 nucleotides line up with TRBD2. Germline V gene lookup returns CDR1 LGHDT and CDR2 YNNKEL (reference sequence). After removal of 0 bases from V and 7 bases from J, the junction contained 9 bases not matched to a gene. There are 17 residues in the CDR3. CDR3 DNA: TGTGCCAGCAGCCAAGATAGGGCACTAGCGGGGGACCATACGCAGTATTTT. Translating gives CASSQDRALAGDHTQYF.

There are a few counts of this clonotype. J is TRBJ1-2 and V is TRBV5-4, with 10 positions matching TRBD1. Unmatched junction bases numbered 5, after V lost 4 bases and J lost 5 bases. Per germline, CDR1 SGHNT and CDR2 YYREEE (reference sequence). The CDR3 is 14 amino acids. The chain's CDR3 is CASSPAGQGYGYTF. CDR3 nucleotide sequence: TGTGCCAGCAGCCCGGCGGGACAGGGGTATGGCTACACCTTC.

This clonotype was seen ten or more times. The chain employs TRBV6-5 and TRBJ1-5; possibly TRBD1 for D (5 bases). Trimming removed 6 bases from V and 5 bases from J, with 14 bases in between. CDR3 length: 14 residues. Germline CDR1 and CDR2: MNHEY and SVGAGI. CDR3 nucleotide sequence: TGTGCCAGCAGCCCCCAGGGTGTCTATCAGCCCCAGCATTTT. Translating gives CASSPQGVYQPQHF.

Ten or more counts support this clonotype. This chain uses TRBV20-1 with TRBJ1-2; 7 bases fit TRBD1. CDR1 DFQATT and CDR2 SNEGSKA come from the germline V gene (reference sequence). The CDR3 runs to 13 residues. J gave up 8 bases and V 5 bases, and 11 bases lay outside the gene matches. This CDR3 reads CSAEGRQGWGYTF. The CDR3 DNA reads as TGCAGTGCTGAAGGAAGACAGGGTTGGGGCTACACCTTC.

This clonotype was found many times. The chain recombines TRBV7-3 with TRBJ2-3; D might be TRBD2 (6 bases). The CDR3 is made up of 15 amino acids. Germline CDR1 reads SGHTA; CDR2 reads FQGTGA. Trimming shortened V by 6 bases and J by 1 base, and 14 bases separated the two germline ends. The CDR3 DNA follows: TGTGCCAGCAGTGTACCAACTAGCTGCACAGATACGCAGTATTTT. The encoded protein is CASSVPTSCTDTQYF.

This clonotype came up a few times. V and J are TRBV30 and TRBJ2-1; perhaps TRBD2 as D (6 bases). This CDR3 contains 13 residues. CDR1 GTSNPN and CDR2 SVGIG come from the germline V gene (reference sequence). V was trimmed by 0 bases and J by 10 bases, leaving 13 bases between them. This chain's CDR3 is CAWSVGSPREQFF. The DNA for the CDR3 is TGTGCCTGGAGTGTCGGGAGCCCCAGGGAGCAGTTCTTC.

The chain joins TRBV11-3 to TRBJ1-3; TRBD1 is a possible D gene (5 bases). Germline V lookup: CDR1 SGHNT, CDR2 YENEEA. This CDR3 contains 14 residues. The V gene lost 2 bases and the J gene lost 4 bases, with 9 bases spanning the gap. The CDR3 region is CASSLQGDGNTIYF. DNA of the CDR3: TGTGCCAGCAGCTTACAGGGAGACGGAAACACCATATATTTT.

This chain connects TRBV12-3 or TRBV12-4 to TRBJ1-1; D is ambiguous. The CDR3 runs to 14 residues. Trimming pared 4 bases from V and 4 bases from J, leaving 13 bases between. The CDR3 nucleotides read TGTGCCAGCAGTTCCCCCCCAAGTGTCACTGAAGCTTTCTTT. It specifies CASSSPPSVTEAFF.

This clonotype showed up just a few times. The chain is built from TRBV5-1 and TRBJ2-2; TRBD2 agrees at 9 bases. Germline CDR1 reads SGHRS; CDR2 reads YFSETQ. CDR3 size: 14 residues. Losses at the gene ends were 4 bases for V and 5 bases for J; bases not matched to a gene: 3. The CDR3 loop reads CASSRGLATGELFF. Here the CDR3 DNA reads TGCGCCAGCAGCCGTGGACTAGCGACCGGGGAGCTGTTTTTT.

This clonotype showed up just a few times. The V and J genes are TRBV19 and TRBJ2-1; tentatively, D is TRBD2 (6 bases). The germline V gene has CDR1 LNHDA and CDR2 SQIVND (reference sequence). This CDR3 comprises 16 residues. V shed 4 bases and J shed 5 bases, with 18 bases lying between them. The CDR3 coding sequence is TGTGCCAGTAGTACGCGACCGGGACTGCTAAACAATGAGCAGTTCTTC. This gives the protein CASSTRPGLLNNEQFF.

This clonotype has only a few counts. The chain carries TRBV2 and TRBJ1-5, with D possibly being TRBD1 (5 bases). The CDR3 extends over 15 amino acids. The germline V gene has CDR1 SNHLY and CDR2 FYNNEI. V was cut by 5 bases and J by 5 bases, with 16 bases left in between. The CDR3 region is CASSQGRALDQPQHF. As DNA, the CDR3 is TGTGCCAGCAGTCAGGGCAGGGCCCTCGATCAGCCCCAGCATTTT.

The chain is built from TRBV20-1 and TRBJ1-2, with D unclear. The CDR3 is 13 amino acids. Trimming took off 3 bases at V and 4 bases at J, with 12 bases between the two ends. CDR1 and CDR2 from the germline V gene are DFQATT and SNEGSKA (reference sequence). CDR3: CSARGDAVYGYTF. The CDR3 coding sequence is TGCAGTGCTAGGGGCGACGCGGTCTATGGCTACACCTTC.

CDR3 coding DNA: TGCAGTGTCGTAGGACGGGGGGGAGGGCCCCAGCATTTT. Its protein is CSVVGRGGGPQHF. The chain is built from TRBV20-1 and TRBJ1-5; D possibly corresponds to TRBD1 (5 bases). Looked up from germline, CDR1 is DFQATT and CDR2 is SNEGSKA (reference sequence). This CDR3 is built from 13 residues. V was cut by 7 bases and J by 9 bases, with 19 bases left in between.

Written as DNA, the CDR3 is TGTGCCAGCAGCTATCCCCCCAGCGAGGAGGACGAGCAGTACTTC. It yields the protein CASSYPPSEEDEQYF. The chain combines TRBV7-8 with TRBJ2-7; D possibly corresponds to TRBD2 (5 bases). The germline CDR1 and CDR2 sequences are SGHVS and FQNEAQ. V was clipped by 4 bases and J by 5 bases, with 18 bases between them. This CDR3 is built from 15 residues.

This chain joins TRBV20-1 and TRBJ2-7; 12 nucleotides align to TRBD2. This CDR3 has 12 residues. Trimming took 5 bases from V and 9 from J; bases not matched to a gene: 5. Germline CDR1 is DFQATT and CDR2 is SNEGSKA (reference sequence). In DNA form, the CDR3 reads TGCAGTGCTGAGACTAGCGGGGGCTGGCAGTACGTC. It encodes CSAETSGGWQYV.

CDR3 residues: CASSYSSGISSNNEQFF. CDR3 sequence (DNA): TGTGCCAGCAGTTACTCTAGCGGGATCTCCTCTAACAATGAGCAGTTCTTC. The chain couples TRBV6-5 to TRBJ2-1; 8 nucleotides line up with TRBD2. Looked up from germline, CDR1 is MNHEY and CDR2 is SVGAGI. Trimming at V came to 0 bases and at J to 5 bases, leaving 9 bases not matched to a gene. The length of the CDR3 is 17 residues.

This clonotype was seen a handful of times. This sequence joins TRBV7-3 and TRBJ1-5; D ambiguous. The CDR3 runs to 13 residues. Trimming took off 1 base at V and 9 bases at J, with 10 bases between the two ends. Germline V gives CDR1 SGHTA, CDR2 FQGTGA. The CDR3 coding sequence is TGTGCCAGCAGCTTAAATCCGGGTTCGCCCCAGCATTTT. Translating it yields CASSLNPGSPQHF.

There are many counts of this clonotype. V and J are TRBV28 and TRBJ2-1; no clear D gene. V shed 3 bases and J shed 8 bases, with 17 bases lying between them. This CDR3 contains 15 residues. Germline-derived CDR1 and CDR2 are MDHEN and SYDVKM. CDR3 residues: CASSLVLGKLYEQFF. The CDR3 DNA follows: TGTGCCAGCAGTTTGGTTCTGGGTAAACTGTATGAGCAGTTCTTC. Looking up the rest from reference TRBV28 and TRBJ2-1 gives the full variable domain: DVKVTQSSRYLVKRTGEKVFLECVQDMDHENMFWYRQDPGLGLRLIYFSYDVKMKEKGDIPEGYSVSREKKERFSLILESASTNQTSMYLCASSLVLGKLYEQFFGPGTRLTVL.

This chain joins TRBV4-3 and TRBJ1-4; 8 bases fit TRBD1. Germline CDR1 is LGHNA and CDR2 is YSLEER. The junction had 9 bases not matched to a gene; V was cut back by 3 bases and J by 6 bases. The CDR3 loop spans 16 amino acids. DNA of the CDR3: TGCGCCAGCAGCCAGAGGTCAGGGGGCCGTGATGAAAAACTGTTTTTT. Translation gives CASSQRSGGRDEKLFF.

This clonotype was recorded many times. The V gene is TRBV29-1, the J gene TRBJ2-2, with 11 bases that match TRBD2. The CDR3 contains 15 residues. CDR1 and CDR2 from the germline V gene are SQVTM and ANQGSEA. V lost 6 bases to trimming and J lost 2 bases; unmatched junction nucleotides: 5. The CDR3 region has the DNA TGCAGCGTCGGGGGACTAGCGGTAAACACCGGGGAGCTGTTTTTT. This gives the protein CSVGGLAVNTGELFF.

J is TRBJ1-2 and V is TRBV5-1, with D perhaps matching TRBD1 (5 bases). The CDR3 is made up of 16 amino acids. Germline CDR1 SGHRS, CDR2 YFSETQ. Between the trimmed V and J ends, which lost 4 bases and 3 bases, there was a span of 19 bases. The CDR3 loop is CASSTGAAKQYYGYTF. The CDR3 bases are TGCGCCAGCAGCACCGGGGCAGCGAAGCAATACTATGGCTACACCTTC. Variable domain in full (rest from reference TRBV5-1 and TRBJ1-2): KAGVTQTPRYLIKTRGQQVTLSCSPISGHRSVSWYQQTPGQGLQFLFEYFSETQRNKGNFPGRFSGRQFSNSRSEMNVSTLELGDSALYLCASSTGAAKQYYGYTFGSGTRLTVV.

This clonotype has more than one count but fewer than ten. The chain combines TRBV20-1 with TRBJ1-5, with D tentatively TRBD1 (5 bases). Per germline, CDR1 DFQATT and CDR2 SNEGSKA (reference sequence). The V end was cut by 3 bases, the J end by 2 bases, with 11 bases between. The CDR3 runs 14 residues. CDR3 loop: CSARTTAGNQPQHF. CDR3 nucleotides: TGCAGTGCTAGGACGACAGCGGGCAATCAGCCCCAGCATTTT.

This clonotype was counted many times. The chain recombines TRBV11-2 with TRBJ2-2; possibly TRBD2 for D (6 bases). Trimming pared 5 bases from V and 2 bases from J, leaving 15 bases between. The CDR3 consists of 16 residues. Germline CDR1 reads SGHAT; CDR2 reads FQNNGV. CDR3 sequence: CASSPRYGSNTGELFF. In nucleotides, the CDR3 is TGTGCCAGCAGCCCCCGTTACGGGAGTAACACCGGGGAGCTGTTTTTT.

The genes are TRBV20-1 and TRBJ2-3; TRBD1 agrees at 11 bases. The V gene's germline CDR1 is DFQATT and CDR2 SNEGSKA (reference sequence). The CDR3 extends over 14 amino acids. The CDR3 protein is CRATPGQGADTQYF. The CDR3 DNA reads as TGCAGGGCGACGCCGGGACAGGGGGCAGATACGCAGTATTTT.

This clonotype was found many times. In DNA form, the CDR3 reads TGTGCCAGCAGCGTAACGGGGAGCACAGATACGCAGTATTTT. Protein: CASSVTGSTDTQYF. This chain links TRBV9 with TRBJ2-3; D is perhaps TRBD2 (5 bases). The CDR3 runs to 14 residues. Germline loops: CDR1 SGDLS, CDR2 YYNGEE. V lost 1 base and J 0 bases, leaving 6 bases between the germline ends.

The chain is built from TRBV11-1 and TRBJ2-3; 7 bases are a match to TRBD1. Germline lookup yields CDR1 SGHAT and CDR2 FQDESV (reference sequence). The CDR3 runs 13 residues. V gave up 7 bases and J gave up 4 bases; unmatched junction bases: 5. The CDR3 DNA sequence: TGTGCCAGCATCGACAGGGTTTCAGATACGCAGTATTTT. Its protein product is CASIDRVSDTQYF.

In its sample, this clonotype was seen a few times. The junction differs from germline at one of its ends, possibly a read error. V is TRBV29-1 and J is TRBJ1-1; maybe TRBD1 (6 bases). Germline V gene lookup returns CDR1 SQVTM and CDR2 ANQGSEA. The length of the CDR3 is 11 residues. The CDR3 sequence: CSVEGQGSISF. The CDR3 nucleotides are TGCAGCGTTGAGGGGCAGGGGTCCATTTCTTTC. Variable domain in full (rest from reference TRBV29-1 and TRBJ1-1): SAVISQKPSRDICQRGTSLTIQCQVDSQVTMMFWYRQQPGQSLTLIATANQGSEATYESGFVIDKFPISRPNLTFSTLTVSNMSPEDSSIYLCSVEGQGSISFGQGTRLTVV.

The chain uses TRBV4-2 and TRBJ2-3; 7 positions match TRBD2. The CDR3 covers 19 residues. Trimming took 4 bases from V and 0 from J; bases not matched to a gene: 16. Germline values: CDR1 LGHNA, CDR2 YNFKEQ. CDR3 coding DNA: TGTGCCAGCAGCCTACGCCCGGGGACTACCCTTTCGAGCACAGATACGCAGTATTTT. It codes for CASSLRPGTTLSSTDTQYF.